The table lists the clone carrying this T cell receptor beta chain with a few counts. The sample belongs to a study of early T cells in non-severe SARS-CoV-2 infection. The J segment lost 5 bases and the V segment lost 1 base, leaving 4 bases of the junction unmatched. CDR1 is LGHDT and CDR2 is YNNKEL in the germline V gene (reference sequence). The length of the CDR3 is 14 residues. As part of library construction, unique molecular identifiers were attached to individual cDNA molecules. A single record per CDR3 protein comes from TCRdb applying MiXCR to the 5' RACE reads. The top ten hold just over 4% of the sample, which has 25,000 to 35,000 distinct CDR3 sequences, under 7.5% seen once.

The clonotype originates from an adult who was a healthcare worker with PCR-confirmed SARS-CoV-2 infection or an uninfected control (not recorded which). The chain has TRBV3-1 and TRBJ2-7; TRBD2 matches at 8 bases. The sample comprised whole blood. The CDR3 reads CASSQAGGLHEQYF. CDR3 in DNA: TGTGCCAGCAGCCAAGCGGGAGGGCTCCACGAGCAGTACTTC.